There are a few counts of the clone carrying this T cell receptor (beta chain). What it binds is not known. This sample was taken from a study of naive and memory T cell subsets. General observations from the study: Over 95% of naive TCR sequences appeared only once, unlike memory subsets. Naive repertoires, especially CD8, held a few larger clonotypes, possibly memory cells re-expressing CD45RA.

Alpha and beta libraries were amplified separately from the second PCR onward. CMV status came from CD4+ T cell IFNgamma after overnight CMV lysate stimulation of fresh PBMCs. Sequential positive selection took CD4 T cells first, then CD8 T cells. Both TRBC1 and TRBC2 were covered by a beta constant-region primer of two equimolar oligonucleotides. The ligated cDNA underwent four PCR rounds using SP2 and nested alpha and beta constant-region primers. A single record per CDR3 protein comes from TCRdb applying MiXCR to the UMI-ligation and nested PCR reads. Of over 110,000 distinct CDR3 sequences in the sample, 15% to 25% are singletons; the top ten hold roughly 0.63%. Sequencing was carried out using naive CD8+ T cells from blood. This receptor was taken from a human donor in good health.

In nucleotides, the CDR3 is TGTGCCAGCAGTTTTCAGGGGGCAGATGGCTACACCTTC. Translation: CASSFQGADGYTF. This chain links TRBV2 with TRBJ1-2, with 8 bases matching TRBD1. V lost 5 bases, J lost 6 bases, and 5 bases stayed unmatched. Germline CDR1 reads SNHLY; CDR2 reads FYNNEI. CDR3 size: 13 residues. Complete variable domain (other parts from reference TRBV2 and TRBJ1-2): EPEVTQTPSHQVTQMGQEVILRCVPISNHLYFYWYRQILGQKVEFLVSFYNNEISEKSEIFDDQFSVERPDGSNFTLKIRSTKLEDSAMYFCASSFQGADGYTFGSGTRLTVV.